This note documents a single T cell receptor (beta chain) sequence. Its antigen is not yet known. Per-nucleotide qualities are absent, and no much larger clonotype sits a single base away. The data derive from a study of shared clonotypes between healthy human individuals (dated by TCRdb to 2018 to 2020). Regarding the research as a whole: A few men and a couple of women, aged 18 to 49 years, made up the cohort. For each donor, three plates each were used for CD4 naive and CD4 memory, two plates were used for CD8 naive, and one plate was used for CD8 memory. To estimate repertoire size and how much clonotypes are shared between individuals, the study performed deep sequencing of blood TCR repertoires from roughly five healthy adults. To increase sequencing depth and limit assay-specific biases, TCR repertoire library preparation and sequencing were carried out by different laboratories using diverse techniques. Between about 0.85 and 9.5 billion PBMCs per donor were obtained by leukapheresis.

TCR CDR3 regions were amplified from genomic DNA by multiplex PCR using the deep immunoSEQ assay. Genomic DNA extracted from each cell subset was distributed evenly over all wells of several immunoSEQ 96-well plates, and each plate served as one replicate. For sorted subsets, roughly 200 ng of genomic DNA, equivalent to roughly 33,000 T cell genomes, went into each replicate PCR. The purified libraries were quantified using a Qubit 3.0 fluorometer, sized with a Bioanalyzer 2100, and then quantified again using the KAPA Library Quantification kit. Each immunoSEQ 96-well plate was sequenced on its own single-read 150-cycle Illumina NextSeq 550 flow cell. In the source study's methods: Because the immunoSEQ output included only junctional sequences and no quality scores, the filtering could not be the same as the filtering used for full-length reads. Sequences were annotated with PyIR, a Python wrapper for IgBLAST v1.9, and V/J genes and CDR3 were assigned using IMGT germline references. Reads were filtered out if the reads had weak V/J assignments (E-value above 1e-6), no CDR3, stop codons, out-of-frame junctions, or ambiguous translated residues. V3J clonotypes were defined as sequences sharing an identical inferred V gene, J gene, and CDR3 amino acid sequence. The percentage overlap between two repertoires was calculated by dividing the number of shared unique clonotypes by the size of the smaller repertoire. Three approaches were used to assess repertoire richness: RTK rarefaction, the Chao1 estimator, and Recon v2.1 estimates of unobserved clonotypes. OLGA was used to compute generation probabilities for all TCRbeta clonotypes that the gDNA method yielded from a handful of donors. This immuneACCESS table, as held by TCRdb, lists in-frame sequences with V and J called but not all clones. Of the missing ones, under half trace to an unresolved V gene in checked studies; the others have no known cause. The D gene and trimming were derived from the DNA, and the V and J assignments and clone size from that table. The sample table shows roughly 2.5 million clones, and around 94% are seen once. Roughly 0.13% of the sample lies in the top ten.

V lost 3 bases and J lost 8 bases; the stretch between them is 10 bases long. Sequences MNHNS (CDR1) and SASEGT (CDR2) are obtained from the germline V gene. From the cysteine up to the phenylalanine, the CDR3 has a length of 12 residues. Solely the CDR3 DNA is kept, with 36 bases framed from the first base. The donors were healthy, HIV-negative adults who had no recently reported acute infections or vaccinations. Every donor was a Caucasian adult residing in Nashville, Tennessee, USA. CD4+ T cells were enriched by magnetic negative selection, after which naive cells were positively selected on CD45RA and the negative fraction was taken as the memory subset. After blood collection by leukapheresis, PBMCs were isolated using Ficoll-Histopaque density gradient centrifugation and then cryopreserved in the vapor phase of liquid nitrogen. Analytical flow cytometry was used to check the purity and quantity of each magnetically sorted T cell population. Each sorted fraction had its genomic DNA isolated and then quantified by UV absorbance on a Nanodrop 2000c.

Results the study describes overall, beyond this receptor: Naive subsets generally had larger estimated clonotype richness than memory subsets did. Pairwise subsampling indicated that sequencing depth was expected to affect the degree of clonotype sharing among donors. Clonotypes shared by all four sorted-subset donors showed higher generation probabilities than non-shared clonotypes. Sharing across a handful of donors was observed for around 4.8% of naive CD4, over 3% of naive CD8, 2% to 2.5% of memory CD4, and 0.4% of memory CD8 clonotypes. Even with the large sequencing depth, rarefaction of the sorted-subset datasets indicated that sequencing was incomplete. Sampling was restricted to blood, and TCR repertoires in tissue are likely to differ from TCR repertoires in blood. Because the study included a small number of donors, the genetic and exposure-history diversity represented was limited.

The rearranged segments are TRBV6-1 and TRBJ1-2, with no reliable assignment of the D segment. The source is a man younger than 35 in good health. Sequences were obtained from naive CD4+ T cells sorted from blood. The cell subset or site label corresponds to: CD45RA+ positively selected. CDR3 region: CASSDRVQGYTF. DNA sequence: TGTGCCAGCAGTGATAGGGTGCAGGGCTACACCTTC.